The present T cell receptor beta chain was sequenced within a study of radiation and T cells in renal cell carcinoma. Study details: Nephrectomy followed 15 Gy stereotactic body radiation by 4 weeks.

General observations from the study: Baseline intratumoral clonotype presence is unknown without pretreatment biopsies. From baseline, blood top tumor clonotypes peaked at 2 weeks post-radiation.

Details on this clone: Its antigen is not known.

Only in-frame clones appear in the TCRdb table, and some are missing; sequencing was by immunoSEQ multiplex PCR. The table lists 150,000 to 190,000 clones, 80% to 90% of them singletons. The CDR3 loop spans 14 amino acids. The V gene's germline CDR1 is SGHRS and CDR2 YFSETQ. V lost 3 bases and J lost 9, with 13 bases in between. Time point described: blood 2 weeks post-SBRT. Treatment indicated: 15 Gy SBRT to primary tumor, nephrectomy 4 weeks later. Serial blood draws occurred at baseline and 2 and 4 weeks post-SBRT. J is TRBJ1-6 and V is TRBV5-1; D not certain. The material was blood, obtained from a patient whose treatment included radiotherapy and nephrectomy. The clonotype comes from a woman aged 45-65 years with renal cell carcinoma. CDR3 sequence reads: CASSSERAGSPLHF. The CDR3 nucleotides are TGCGCCAGCAGCTCGGAAAGGGCGGGTTCACCCCTCCACTTT.